This T cell receptor (beta chain) was documented in a study of shared clonotypes between healthy human individuals. Findings and limits, study-wide: In the sorted subsets, rarefaction showed sequencing was incomplete despite large depth.

It was 150 to 200 ng DNA, about 30,000 T cell genomes, that sorted-subset replicate PCRs used. Data came from immunoSEQ multiplex PCR; TCRdb stores just in-frame clones and leaves some out. The repertoire holds 190,000 or so clones, about 66% seen once, with about 10% in the top ten. With regard to this clone: What it recognizes is unknown.

The germline V gene has CDR1 MNHNY and CDR2 SVGAGI (reference sequence). The CDR3 spans 16 residues. After removal of 5 bases from V and 0 bases from J, the junction contained 7 bases not matched to a gene. The sequence was collected from a man aged 25 to 40 in good health. The sample comprised memory CD4+ T cells sorted from blood. Subset here: CD45RA-negative fraction. The chain recombines TRBV6-6 with TRBJ2-7, with TRBD2 matching over 10 bases. CDR3 protein: CASSPRTSGISYEQYF. Here the CDR3 DNA reads TGTGCCAGCAGTCCGAGGACTAGCGGTATCTCCTACGAGCAGTACTTC.